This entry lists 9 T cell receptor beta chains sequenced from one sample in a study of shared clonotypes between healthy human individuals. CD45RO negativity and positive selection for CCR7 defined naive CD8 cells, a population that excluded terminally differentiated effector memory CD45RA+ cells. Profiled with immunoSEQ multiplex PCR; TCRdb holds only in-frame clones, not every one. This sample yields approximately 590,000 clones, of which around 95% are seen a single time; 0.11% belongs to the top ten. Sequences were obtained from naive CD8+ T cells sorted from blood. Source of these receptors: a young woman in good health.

DNA of the CDR3: TGTGCCAGCAGCTTGGTGGCTAGCGGGAGTCTGAACGAGCAGTACTTC. Translated, it gives CASSLVASGSLNEQYF. V and J are TRBV5-8 and TRBJ2-7; TRBD2 matches 10 bases. V lost 0 bases, J lost 5 bases, and 8 bases stayed unmatched. The CDR3 has 16 amino acids. The germline CDR1 and CDR2 sequences are SGHTS and YDEGEE.

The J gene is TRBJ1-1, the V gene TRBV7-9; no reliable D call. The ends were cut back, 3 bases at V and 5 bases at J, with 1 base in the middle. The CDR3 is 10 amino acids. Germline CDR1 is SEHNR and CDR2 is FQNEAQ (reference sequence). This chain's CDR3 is CASSLTEAFF. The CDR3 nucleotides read TGTGCCAGCAGCTTGACTGAAGCTTTCTTT.

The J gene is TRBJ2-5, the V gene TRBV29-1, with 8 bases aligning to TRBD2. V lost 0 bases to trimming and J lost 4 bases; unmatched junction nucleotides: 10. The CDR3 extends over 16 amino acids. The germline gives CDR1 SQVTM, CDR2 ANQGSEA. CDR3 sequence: CSVEDPGLVALETQYF. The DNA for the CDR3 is TGCAGCGTTGAAGATCCGGGACTAGTGGCTTTAGAGACCCAGTACTTC.

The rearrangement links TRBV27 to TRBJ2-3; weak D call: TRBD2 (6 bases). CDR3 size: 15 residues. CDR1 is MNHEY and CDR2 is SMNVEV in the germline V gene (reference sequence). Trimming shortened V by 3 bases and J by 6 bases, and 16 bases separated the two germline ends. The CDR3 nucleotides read TGTGCCAGCAGTTTTTCTTCCGGGAGCCCGGATACGCAGTATTTT. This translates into CASSFSSGSPDTQYF.

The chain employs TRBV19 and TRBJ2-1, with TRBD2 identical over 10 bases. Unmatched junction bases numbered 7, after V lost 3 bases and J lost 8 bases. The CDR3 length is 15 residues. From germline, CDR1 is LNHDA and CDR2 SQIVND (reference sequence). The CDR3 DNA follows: TGTGCCAGTAGTATTAGCCTAGCGGGAGCGTATGAGCAGTTCTTC. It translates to CASSISLAGAYEQFF.

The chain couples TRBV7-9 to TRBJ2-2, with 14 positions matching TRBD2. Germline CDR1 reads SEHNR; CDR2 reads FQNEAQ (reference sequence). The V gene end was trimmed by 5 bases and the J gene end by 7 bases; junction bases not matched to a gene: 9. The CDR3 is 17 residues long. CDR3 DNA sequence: TGTGCCAGCAGCAGCGGACAGACTAGCGGGAGGGGCGGGGAGCTGTTTTTT. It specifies CASSSGQTSGRGGELFF.

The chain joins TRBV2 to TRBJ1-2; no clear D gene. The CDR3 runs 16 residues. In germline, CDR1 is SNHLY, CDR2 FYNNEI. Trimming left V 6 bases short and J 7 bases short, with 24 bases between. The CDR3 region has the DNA TGTGCCAGCAGGCAGACGGATTGGCTTACTTCTATTGGCTACACCTTC. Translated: CASRQTDWLTSIGYTF.

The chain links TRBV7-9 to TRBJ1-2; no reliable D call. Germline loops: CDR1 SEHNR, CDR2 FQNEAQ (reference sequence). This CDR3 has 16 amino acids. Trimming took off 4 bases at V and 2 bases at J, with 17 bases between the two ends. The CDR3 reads CASSSEFTQTNYGYTF. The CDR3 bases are TGTGCCAGCAGCTCCGAATTTACTCAGACGAACTATGGCTACACCTTC. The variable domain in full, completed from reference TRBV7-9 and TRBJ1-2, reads DTGVSQNPRHKITKRGQNVTFRCDPISEHNRLYWYRQTLGQGPEFLTYFQNEAQLEKSRLLSDRFSAERPKGSFSTLEIQRTEQGDSAMYLCASSSEFTQTNYGYTFGSGTRLTVV.

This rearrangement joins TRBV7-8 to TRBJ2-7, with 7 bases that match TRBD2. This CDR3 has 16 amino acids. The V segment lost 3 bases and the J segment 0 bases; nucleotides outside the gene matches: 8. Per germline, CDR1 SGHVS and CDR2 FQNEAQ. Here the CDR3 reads CASSFALAENSYEQYF. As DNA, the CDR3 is TGTGCCAGCAGCTTTGCCCTAGCGGAGAACTCCTACGAGCAGTACTTC.